The TCR beta chain under discussion was sequenced for a study of blood T cell repertoires in COVID-19. The CDR3 has 14 residues. CDR1 SNHLY and CDR2 FYNNEI come from the germline V gene. Between the trimmed V and J ends, which lost 6 bases and 8 bases, there was a span of 16 bases. Authors' data handling: Counts of nucleated cells, estimated from reference gene primer amplification, were obtained. Only in-frame clones appear in the TCRdb table, and some are missing; sequencing was by immunoSEQ multiplex PCR. V and J calls and clone size are as listed in that table; D and trimming were resolved from the DNA. This repertoire shows roughly 250,000 clones, around 84% found once; its top ten account for around 0.97%.

This sequence joins TRBV2 and TRBJ1-4; D is unclear. This sequence was found in a man aged 35 to 55 with acute or convalescent COVID-19. Sequences were obtained from peripheral blood. The CDR3 region is CASRQTLLWEKLFF. CDR3 DNA: TGTGCCAGCAGGCAGACACTTCTATGGGAAAAACTGTTTTTT.